Here is one T cell receptor (beta chain) with its context. Its antigen is unknown. These data are taken from a study of graft-versus-host responses after intestinal transplantation. Study outcomes and limitations: Some patients had graft-donor T cell macrochimerism, and their allografts showed high graft-versus-host to host-versus-graft clonal ratios.

Clones were sequenced by immunoSEQ multiplex PCR, and TCRdb holds only the in-frame ones, with some missing. Of over 100,000 clones in the sample, approximately 93% were seen once. The CDR3 is 14 amino acids. Trimming cost V 4 bases and J 6 bases, with 13 bases left between them. Germline assignment: CDR1 SNHLY and CDR2 FYNNEI. The rearrangement links TRBV2 to TRBJ1-5; D might be TRBD1 (5 bases). This clonotype was sampled from a human donor who was the organ donor for an intestinal transplant. The specimen comprised unstimulated CD8+ T cells sorted from spleen or lymph node cells, sampled before transplant. CDR3 nucleotides: TGTGCCAGCAGTGCGGCAGGGATGGGTCAGCCCCAGCATTTT. It yields the protein CASSAAGMGQPQHF.